One sample yielded the 22 T cell receptor beta chains listed below, sequenced in a study of CD8+ T cells in alopecia areata. Sequencing relied on a cDNA template that was reverse transcribed from extracted RNA. Method: immunoSEQ multiplex PCR; TCRdb's copy keeps in-frame clones and lacks some. In the table there are roughly 200,000 clones, almost 65% of which are singletons. The sample here was CD4+ T cells sorted from blood, taken at week 0. Source of these receptors: a human donor with alopecia areata.

This chain uses TRBV9 with TRBJ2-5, with D possibly TRBD2 on 6 matching bases. This CDR3 spans 13 amino acids. V was shortened by 6 bases and J by 4 bases, with 13 bases between the two germline ends. Germline lookup yields CDR1 SGDLS and CDR2 YYNGEE. CDR3 amino acids: CASNIGTSETQYF. CDR3 nucleotides: TGTGCCAGCAACATCGGGACTTCAGAGACCCAGTACTTC.

Here the CDR3 reads CASSIPGGGGYTF. The CDR3 bases are TGTGCCAGCAGCATCCCAGGGGGCGGTGGCTACACCTTC. The rearrangement uses TRBV7-2 and TRBJ1-2, with 8 bases matching TRBD1. The CDR3 is made up of 13 amino acids. The V gene's germline CDR1 is SGHTA and CDR2 FQGNSA. J was trimmed by 7 bases and V by 5 bases; bases with no gene match: 6. The full variable domain, in which reference TRBV7-2 and TRBJ1-2 provide the parts outside the CDR3, is GAGVSQSPSNKVTEKGKDVELRCDPISGHTALYWYRQSLGQGLEFLIYFQGNSAPDKSGLPSDRFSAERTGGSVSTLTIQRTQQEDSAVYLCASSIPGGGGYTFGSGTRLTVV.

The chain has TRBV10-3 and TRBJ1-1, with a tentative D call TRBD1 (5 bases). Germline V gives CDR1 ENHRY, CDR2 SYGVKD. V shed 9 bases and J shed 10 bases, with 21 bases lying between them. The CDR3 sequence is 13 residues long. The CDR3 sequence is CAIGDRMADGAFF. As DNA, the CDR3 is TGTGCCATTGGGGACCGTATGGCCGATGGAGCTTTCTTT.

V usage is TRBV5-1 and J usage is TRBJ1-6; D gene uncertain. The CDR3 length is 14 residues. The V gene's germline CDR1 is SGHRS and CDR2 YFSETQ. Trimming removed 4 bases from V and 5 bases from J, with 10 bases in between. In nucleotides, the CDR3 is TGCGCCAGCAGCAGGGCCCAGGATAATTCACCCCTCCACTTT. It encodes CASSRAQDNSPLHF.

The CDR3 is CASSAGTLYNEQFF. CDR3 bases: TGTGCCAGCAGCGCAGGGACGTTATACAATGAGCAGTTCTTC. The chain joins TRBV6-6 to TRBJ2-1, with D tentatively TRBD1 or TRBD2 (5 bases each). Trimming stripped 6 bases from V and 4 bases from J, with 13 bases between. Germline CDR1 is MNHNY and CDR2 is SVGAGI (reference sequence). This CDR3 has 14 residues.

The chain joins TRBV30 to TRBJ1-1; D unresolved. The CDR3 runs 11 residues. Germline V lookup: CDR1 GTSNPN, CDR2 SVGIG (reference sequence). Trimming left V 1 base short and J 10 bases short, with 10 bases between. Here the CDR3 reads CAWSGLAVAFF. Here the CDR3 DNA reads TGTGCCTGGAGTGGGTTGGCAGTAGCTTTCTTT.

The chain couples TRBV21-1 to TRBJ2-1; TRBD2 reflects the table's D call only, with no check against the DNA. TRBV21-1 is noted as a pseudogene. This CDR3 region has 13 residues. CDR3 coding DNA: TGTGCCAAGACTAGCGGGGTGGACAGTGAGCAGTTCTTC. This translates into CAKTSGVDSEQFF.

With regard to this clone: The sample holds other DNA sequences that translate to the same CDR3. This chain uses TRBV29-1 with TRBJ1-1; D is unclear. The V end was cut by 4 bases, the J end by 0 bases, with 3 bases between. In germline, CDR1 is SQVTM, CDR2 ANQGSEA. This CDR3 is 11 amino acids long. Here the CDR3 reads CSVGVNTEAFF. The CDR3 bases are TGCAGCGTTGGTGTGAACACTGAAGCTTTCTTT.

The gene calls are TRBV13 and TRBJ2-7; 7 bases are a match to TRBD1. Germline lookup yields CDR1 PRHDT and CDR2 FYEKMQ (reference sequence). Trimming took 5 bases from V and 1 from J; bases not matched to a gene: 8. The CDR3 covers 15 residues. DNA of the CDR3: TGTGCCAGCAGCGACAGACAGGGAGATTCCTACGAGCAGTACTTC. Protein sequence: CASSDRQGDSYEQYF.

The CDR3 here is CASSGLATTDTQYF. CDR3 in DNA: TGTGCCAGCTCCGGTCTGGCAACAACAGATACGCAGTATTTT. This chain joins TRBV2 and TRBJ2-3; D remains ambiguous. The ends were cut back, 8 bases at V and 3 bases at J, with 15 bases in the middle. Germline loops: CDR1 SNHLY, CDR2 FYNNEI. This CDR3 spans 14 amino acids.

The chain employs TRBV27 and TRBJ1-2; 10 nucleotides align to TRBD1. The CDR3 extends over 15 amino acids. Per the germline V gene, CDR1 is MNHEY and CDR2 is SMNVEV (reference sequence). The V gene end was trimmed by 6 bases and the J gene end by 7 bases; junction bases not matched to a gene: 11. For the CDR3, the DNA is TGTGCCAGCAGAGGGACAGGGGCCGTAATAAGTGGCTACACCTTC. Its protein is CASRGTGAVISGYTF.

Only a few counts were recorded for this clone. The chain combines TRBV30 with TRBJ1-6; D unresolved. This CDR3 is built from 12 residues. Germline V gene sequence: CDR1 GTSNPN, CDR2 SVGIG (reference sequence). V shed 0 bases and J shed 5 bases, with 2 bases lying between them. The CDR3 DNA reads as TGTGCCTGGAGTGTAGATAATTCACCCCTCCACTTT. It is translated as CAWSVDNSPLHF.

The chain recombines TRBV5-1 with TRBJ2-3, with 10 bases that match TRBD1. The V segment lost 0 bases and the J segment 7 bases; nucleotides outside the gene matches: 8. Germline lookup yields CDR1 SGHRS and CDR2 YFSETQ. CDR3 size: 16 residues. The CDR3 nucleotides read TGCGCCAGCAGCTTGGATGGGACAGGGGTGATGTATACGCAGTATTTT. This translates into CASSLDGTGVMYTQYF.

This clone was found a few times. V gene TRBV29-1 combines with J gene TRBJ2-7; unclear D gene. The CDR3 covers 13 residues. CDR1 is SQVTM and CDR2 is ANQGSEA in the germline V gene. Trimming removed 4 bases at V and 4 bases at J, with 14 bases between. CDR3 DNA sequence: TGCAGCGTTGGGGCCTCTTTGCGTTACGAGCAGTACTTC. Its protein product is CSVGASLRYEQYF.

This sequence joins TRBV6-5 and TRBJ2-3; possibly TRBD2 for D (7 bases). The germline CDR1 and CDR2 sequences are MNHEY and SVGAGI. The CDR3 has 15 residues. V lost 5 bases and J 5 bases, leaving 17 bases between the germline ends. The CDR3 nucleotides read TGTGCCAGCAGTCTAAATGGGGGGGCCGGAGATACGCAGTATTTT. Translation: CASSLNGGAGDTQYF.

CDR3 sequence reads: CASSGDTDTQYF. CDR3 DNA: TGTGCCAGCAGTGGAGACACAGATACGCAGTATTTT. The chain is built from TRBV2 and TRBJ2-3; D is undetermined. CDR1 and CDR2 from the germline V gene are SNHLY and FYNNEI. The CDR3 contains 12 residues. V was shortened by 4 bases and J by 2 bases, with 4 bases between the two germline ends.

This clone is a singleton in its sample. The junction departs from germline at one end; a sequencing error may be responsible. The gene calls are TRBV5-4 and TRBJ2-7; D is unresolved. The CDR3 totals 12 residues. Germline assignment: CDR1 SGHNT and CDR2 YYREEE (reference sequence). Written as DNA, the CDR3 is TGCGCCAGCAGCCGCTCATACTACGAGCAGTACTTC. Its protein product is CASSRSYYEQYF.

This clone was observed a few times. This sequence joins TRBV4-1 and TRBJ1-2, with TRBD1 identical over 10 bases. CDR3 size: 14 residues. V shed 4 bases and J 6 bases; nucleotides not matched to a gene: 5. Germline V lookup: CDR1 MGHRA, CDR2 YSYEKL. For the CDR3, the DNA is TGCGCCAGCAGCCGGCCTGGGACAGGGGATGGCTACACCTTC. Encoded protein: CASSRPGTGDGYTF.

This clone occurred a few times. Other DNA sequences within the sample encode an identical CDR3. The chain uses TRBV29-1 and TRBJ2-2; D not resolved. CDR1 and CDR2 (germline): SQVTM, ANQGSEA. The CDR3 spans 12 residues. The V gene lost 3 bases and the J gene lost 1 base, with 3 bases spanning the gap. Here the CDR3 DNA reads TGCAGCGTTGATGGGAACACCGGGGAGCTGTTTTTT. It specifies CSVDGNTGELFF.

The J gene is TRBJ1-1, the V gene TRBV29-1, with D uncertain. Germline assignment: CDR1 SQVTM and CDR2 ANQGSEA. The V end was cut by 0 bases, the J end by 6 bases, with 8 bases between. The CDR3 has 12 amino acids. CDR3 protein: CSVEEVQSEAFF. Here the CDR3 DNA reads TGCAGCGTTGAAGAGGTGCAGTCTGAAGCTTTCTTT.

This clone showed up just a few times. The rearrangement joins TRBV7-3 to TRBJ1-5; D ambiguous. The CDR3 sequence is 13 residues long. Germline CDR1 and CDR2: SGHTA and FQGTGA. V was cut by 2 bases and J by 6 bases, with 8 bases left in between. The CDR3 DNA is TGTGCCAGCAGCTTAGGGGTCGGTCAGCCCCAGCATTTT. It yields the protein CASSLGVGQPQHF.

The chain employs TRBV9 and TRBJ2-2; TRBD1 is a possible D gene (5 bases). The CDR3 has 15 amino acids. CDR1 and CDR2 from the germline V gene are SGDLS and YYNGEE. The ends were cut back, 4 bases at V and 1 base at J, with 11 bases in the middle. For the CDR3, the DNA is TGTGCCAGCAGCTTTGGGCAGGGGAACACCGGGGAGCTGTTTTTT. Its protein is CASSFGQGNTGELFF.